Presented here are 25 T cell receptor beta chains from one specimen sequenced in a study of blood T cell repertoires in COVID-19 (dated by TCRdb to 2020 to 2021). Library method: the immunoSEQ multiplex PCR assay. Drawn from immuneACCESS, this table holds only the in-frame rearrangements with V and J called that TCRdb kept. Clones are partly lost; checked studies trace under half to an unresolved V gene and leave the rest unexplained. Counted in this sample were under 250,000 clones; 88% of them appeared once. Clones ranked in the top ten supply around 2.9% of the sample. The specimen sequenced was peripheral blood. The receptors were sampled from a woman in her fifties or sixties with acute or convalescent COVID-19.

The V and J genes are TRBV28 and TRBJ1-5, with a possible D match to TRBD1 (6 bases). Germline CDR1 is MDHEN and CDR2 is SYDVKM. Trimming removed 1 base at V and 6 bases at J, with 7 bases between. The CDR3 length is 13 residues. DNA of the CDR3: TGTGCCAGCAGTTTATTACAGGGTCAGCCCCAGCATTTT. The encoded protein is CASSLLQGQPQHF.

This rearrangement joins TRBV5-4 to TRBJ1-2; no clear D gene. Trimming removed 0 bases from V and 5 bases from J, with 17 bases in between. Germline CDR1 is SGHNT and CDR2 is YYREEE (reference sequence). This CDR3 is 16 amino acids long. CDR3 protein: CASSLALRKSEYGYTF. In DNA form, the CDR3 reads TGTGCCAGCAGCTTGGCCTTACGAAAAAGCGAGTATGGCTACACCTTC.

This clone was seen at least ten times. The CDR3 spells CASSLASGGASGNEQFF. The CDR3 DNA sequence: TGTGCCAGCAGCTTAGCAAGCGGGGGGGCCTCTGGCAATGAGCAGTTCTTC. The J gene is TRBJ2-1, the V gene TRBV7-2; 10 bases line up with TRBD2. V was clipped by 0 bases and J by 6 bases; unmatched bases: 8. The CDR3 is 17 residues long. The germline gives CDR1 SGHTA, CDR2 FQGNSA. Together with reference TRBV7-2 and TRBJ2-1, the CDR3 gives the full variable domain: GAGVSQSPSNKVTEKGKDVELRCDPISGHTALYWYRQSLGQGLEFLIYFQGNSAPDKSGLPSDRFSAERTGGSVSTLTIQRTQQEDSAVYLCASSLASGGASGNEQFFGPGTRLTVL.

This chain joins TRBV10-3 and TRBJ1-1, with 8 bases lining up with TRBD1. The CDR3 has 14 residues. The V gene end was trimmed by 8 bases and the J gene end by 2 bases; junction bases not matched to a gene: 7. CDR1 and CDR2 (germline): ENHRY, SYGVKD. CDR3 sequence reads: CAIWTGNENTEAFF. In DNA, the CDR3 is TGTGCCATCTGGACAGGGAATGAAAACACTGAAGCTTTCTTT.

This chain joins TRBV29-1 and TRBJ2-7; 11 nucleotides line up with TRBD1. This CDR3 is built from 11 residues. The V gene end was trimmed by 6 bases and the J gene end by 6 bases; junction bases not matched to a gene: 1. Germline V gene data show CDR1 as SQVTM and CDR2 as ANQGSEA. The CDR3 spells CSVGTGGEQYF. The CDR3 DNA sequence: TGCAGCGTCGGGACAGGGGGCGAGCAGTACTTC.

The rearrangement joins TRBV1 to TRBJ2-7; the table's D gene call, TRBD2, was not cross checked with the DNA. TRBV1 is described as a pseudogene. The CDR3 covers 14 residues. The chain's CDR3 is CTSSLRRDSYEQYF. In DNA form, the CDR3 reads TGCACCAGCAGCCTCCGCCGGGATTCCTACGAGCAGTACTTC.

This sequence joins TRBV18 and TRBJ1-4, with D possibly matching TRBD1 (5 bases). This CDR3 has 15 amino acids. The germline V and J ends were trimmed by 3 bases and 8 bases, with 16 bases remaining between them. Germline V lookup: CDR1 KGHSH, CDR2 LQKENI. This chain's CDR3 is CASSPTGTIGEKLFF. The CDR3 DNA reads TGTGCCAGCTCACCGACCGGGACTATTGGAGAAAAACTGTTTTTT.

The V call is TRBV6-5, the J call TRBJ2-1; 12 bases map to TRBD2. The CDR3 sequence is 15 residues long. V lost 6 bases, J lost 10 bases, and 10 bases stayed unmatched. Germline loops: CDR1 MNHEY, CDR2 SVGAGI. DNA of the CDR3: TGTGCCAGCAGGGCTCTAGCGGGAGGGCGTCAGGAGCAGTTCTTC. This gives the protein CASRALAGGRQEQFF.

The chain links TRBV3-1 (or the pseudogene TRBV3-2) to TRBJ2-7; TRBD2 matches at 8 bases. V was pared by 4 bases and J by 7 bases, with 12 bases of the junction left unmatched. The CDR3 extends over 15 amino acids. The germline V gene has CDR1 LGHDT and CDR2 YNNKEL (reference sequence). DNA for the CDR3: TGTGCCAGCAGCCGTCCGGGACTAGGGGTGAGGGAGCAGTACTTC. Translated, it gives CASSRPGLGVREQYF.

The CDR3 reads CASSESTTGAFF. The CDR3 bases are TGTGCCAGCAGTGAATCAACGACCGGGGCTTTCTTT. This rearrangement joins TRBV25-1 to TRBJ1-1; unclear D gene. Germline V gene data show CDR1 as MGHDK and CDR2 as SYGVNS. The CDR3 spans 12 residues. Trimming removed 1 base from V and 11 bases from J, with 11 bases in between.

The V and J genes are TRBV11-3 and TRBJ1-1; 7 bases fit TRBD1. The CDR3 contains 13 residues. Germline V gene data show CDR1 as SGHNT and CDR2 as YENEEA. V dropped 3 bases and J dropped 7; count of bases not matched to a gene: 5. CDR3 loop: CASSLQGGGEAFF. Written as DNA, the CDR3 is TGTGCCAGCAGCTTGCAAGGGGGCGGTGAAGCTTTCTTT.

This chain joins TRBV12-5 and TRBJ2-3, with TRBD2 matching over 8 bases. V lost 5 bases and J lost 3; bases outside the gene matches: 4. The CDR3 is 14 residues long. CDR1 and CDR2 from the germline V gene are LGHNT and FRNRAP. The CDR3 region is CASGSGRRTDTQYF. CDR3 coding DNA: TGTGCTAGTGGTAGCGGGAGACGGACAGATACGCAGTATTTT.

The rearrangement joins TRBV5-6 to TRBJ2-7; D is unresolved. There are 14 residues in the CDR3. Per the germline V gene, CDR1 is SGHDT and CDR2 is YYEEEE. Trimming removed 0 bases at V and 0 bases at J, with 7 bases between. As DNA, the CDR3 is TGTGCCAGCAGCTTGGACATTAACTCCTACGAGCAGTACTTC. Amino acid sequence: CASSLDINSYEQYF.

V is TRBV4-1 and J is TRBJ1-3; maybe TRBD1 (5 bases). The CDR3 runs 15 residues. Germline lookup yields CDR1 MGHRA and CDR2 YSYEKL. The V gene lost 2 bases and the J gene lost 2 bases, with 10 bases spanning the gap. The CDR3 DNA reads as TGCGCCAGCAGCCAAAACAGGATCACTGGAAACACCATATATTTT. Amino acid sequence: CASSQNRITGNTIYF.

This clone was seen more than once but under ten times. The V call is TRBV7-2, the J call TRBJ2-7; TRBD2 matches 8 bases. The germline CDR1 and CDR2 sequences are SGHTA and FQGNSA. The V and J ends lost 2 bases and 5 bases, in that order; junction bases with no gene match: 5. This CDR3 has 14 amino acids. The CDR3 loop is CASSLLGRDDEQYF. The CDR3 nucleotides are TGTGCCAGCAGCTTACTCGGGAGGGACGACGAGCAGTACTTC.

The chain joins TRBV6-8 to TRBJ1-2; 7 bases line up with TRBD1. Germline CDR1 and CDR2: MNHGY and SAAAGT. V trimming: 4 bases; J trimming: 2 bases; junction bases outside the gene matches: 10. This CDR3 region has 16 residues. The DNA of the CDR3 is TGTGCCAGCAGTTCCTACCGCGGGGACAGCAACTATGGCTACACCTTC. Residues: CASSSYRGDSNYGYTF.

This chain connects TRBV19 to TRBJ2-5, with 7 bases lining up with TRBD1. CDR3 size: 17 residues. Per germline, CDR1 LNHDA and CDR2 SQIVND (reference sequence). V was clipped by 5 bases and J by 5 bases; unmatched bases: 17. CDR3: CASSPTHRGNYGETQYF. The CDR3 DNA is TGTGCCAGTAGTCCTACACACAGGGGAAATTATGGGGAGACCCAGTACTTC.

J is TRBJ2-7 and V is TRBV18; the match to TRBD2 covers 7 bases. V gave up 0 bases and J gave up 5 bases; unmatched junction bases: 13. The CDR3 consists of 17 residues. Germline-derived CDR1 and CDR2 are KGHSH and LQKENI. CDR3 nucleotides: TGTGCCAGCTCACCACCTAACGGGAGGTCCGCTCTGGACGAGCAGTACTTC. As protein: CASSPPNGRSALDEQYF.

J is TRBJ2-3 and V is TRBV18; D gene unclear. Germline V gives CDR1 KGHSH, CDR2 LQKENI. The CDR3 has 13 amino acids. V was trimmed by 3 bases and J by 2 bases, leaving 6 bases between them. The CDR3 region has the DNA TGTGCCAGCTCACCCGACAACACAGATACGCAGTATTTT. Encoded protein: CASSPDNTDTQYF.

This chain joins TRBV19 and TRBJ1-1; 7 nucleotides line up with TRBD1. V shed 4 bases, J shed 1 base, and the junction held 6 bases outside the gene matches. This CDR3 region has 15 residues. The germline V gene encodes CDR1 LNHDA and CDR2 SQIVND (reference sequence). The DNA of the CDR3 is TGTGCCAGTAGTACCCCGGGACAGACGAACACTGAAGCTTTCTTT. Its translation: CASSTPGQTNTEAFF.

The V call is TRBV5-5, the J call TRBJ1-3; tentative D call: TRBD1 (6 bases). V was cut by 4 bases and J by 9 bases, with 17 bases left in between. Germline V lookup: CDR1 SGHKS, CDR2 YYEKEE (reference sequence). The CDR3 length is 14 residues. The CDR3, as DNA: TGTGCCAGCAGCCGGGCCGGACAGCGAACCACCATATATTTT. As protein: CASSRAGQRTTIYF.

The rearrangement joins TRBV3-1 (or the pseudogene TRBV3-2) to TRBJ1-3; 9 bases agree with TRBD1. The germline gives CDR1 LGHDT, CDR2 YNNKEL (reference sequence). The CDR3 is 13 residues long. V lost 6 bases to trimming and J lost 3 bases; unmatched junction nucleotides: 0. The CDR3 region has the DNA TGTGCCAGCAGGGGACAGGGTGGAAACACCATATATTTT. It encodes CASRGQGGNTIYF.

This clone showed up just a few times. The chain links TRBV11-2 to TRBJ2-7; 7 positions agree with TRBD1. Trimming at V came to 1 base and at J to 4 bases, leaving 1 base not matched to a gene. The CDR3 extends over 13 amino acids. Germline lookup yields CDR1 SGHAT and CDR2 FQNNGV. The CDR3 DNA reads as TGTGCCAGCAGCTTAGTACAGGGGTACGAGCAGTACTTC. Amino acids: CASSLVQGYEQYF.

The chain is built from TRBV5-6 and TRBJ1-5; D may be TRBD1 (6 bases). V dropped 4 bases and J dropped 4 bases, with 15 bases sitting between them. Germline V gene data show CDR1 as SGHDT and CDR2 as YYEEEE. The CDR3 has 15 residues. CDR3 coding DNA: TGTGCCAGCAGCAAACGACAGGTGTATAATCAGCCCCAGCATTTT. It specifies CASSKRQVYNQPQHF.

The chain couples TRBV6-5 to TRBJ2-3; a possible D gene is TRBD1 (6 bases). Trimming left V 7 bases short and J 2 bases short, with 10 bases between. The CDR3 totals 13 residues. In germline, CDR1 is MNHEY, CDR2 SVGAGI. Written as DNA, the CDR3 is TGTGCCAGCAAAGACAGGTCCACAGATACGCAGTATTTT. Encoded protein: CASKDRSTDTQYF.